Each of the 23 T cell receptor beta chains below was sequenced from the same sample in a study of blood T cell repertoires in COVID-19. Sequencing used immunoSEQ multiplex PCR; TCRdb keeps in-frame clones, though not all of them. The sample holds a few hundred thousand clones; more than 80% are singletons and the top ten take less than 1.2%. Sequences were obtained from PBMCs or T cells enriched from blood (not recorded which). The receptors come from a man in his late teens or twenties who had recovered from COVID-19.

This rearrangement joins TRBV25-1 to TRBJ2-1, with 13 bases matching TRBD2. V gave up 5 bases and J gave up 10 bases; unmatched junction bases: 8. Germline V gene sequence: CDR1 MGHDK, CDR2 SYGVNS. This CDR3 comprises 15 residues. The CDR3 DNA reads TGTGCCAGCAGTAACCCGGGACTAGCGGGGTCCGAGCAGTTCTTC. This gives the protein CASSNPGLAGSEQFF.

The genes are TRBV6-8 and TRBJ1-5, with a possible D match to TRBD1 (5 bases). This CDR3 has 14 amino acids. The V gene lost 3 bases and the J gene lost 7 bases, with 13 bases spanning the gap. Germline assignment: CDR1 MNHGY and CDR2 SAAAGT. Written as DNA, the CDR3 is TGTGCCAGCAGTTATTCACAGGCTGGACAGCCCCAGCATTTT. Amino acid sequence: CASSYSQAGQPQHF.

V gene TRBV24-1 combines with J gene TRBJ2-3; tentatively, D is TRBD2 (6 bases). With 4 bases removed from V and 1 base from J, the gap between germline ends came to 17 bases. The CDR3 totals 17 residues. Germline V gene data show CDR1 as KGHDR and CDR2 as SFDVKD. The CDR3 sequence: CATSDQAGTGGTDTQYF. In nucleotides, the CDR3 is TGTGCCACCAGTGACCAAGCCGGGACGGGAGGCACAGATACGCAGTATTTT.

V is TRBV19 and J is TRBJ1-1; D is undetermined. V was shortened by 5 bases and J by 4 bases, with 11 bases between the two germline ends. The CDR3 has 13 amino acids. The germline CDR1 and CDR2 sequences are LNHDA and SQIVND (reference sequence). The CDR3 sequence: CASSAVRSTEAFF. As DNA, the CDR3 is TGTGCCAGTAGTGCCGTTAGGAGCACTGAAGCTTTCTTT.

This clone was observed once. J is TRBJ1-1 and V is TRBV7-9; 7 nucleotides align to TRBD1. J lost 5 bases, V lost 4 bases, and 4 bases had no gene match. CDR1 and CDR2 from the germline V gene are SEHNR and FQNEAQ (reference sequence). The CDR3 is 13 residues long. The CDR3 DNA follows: TGTGCCAGCAGCTCGGGCAGGGGGACTGAAGCTTTCTTT. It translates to CASSSGRGTEAFF.

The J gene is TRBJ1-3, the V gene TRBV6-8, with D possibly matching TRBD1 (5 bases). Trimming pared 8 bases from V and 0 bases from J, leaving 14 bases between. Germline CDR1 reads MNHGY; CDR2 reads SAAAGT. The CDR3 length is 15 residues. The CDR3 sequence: CASERDSSSGNTIYF. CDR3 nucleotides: TGTGCCAGCGAAAGGGACTCGAGCTCTGGAAACACCATATATTTT.

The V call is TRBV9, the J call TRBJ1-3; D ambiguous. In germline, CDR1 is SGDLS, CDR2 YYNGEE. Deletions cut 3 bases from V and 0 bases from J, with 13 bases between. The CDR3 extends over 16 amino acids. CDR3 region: CASSASGRDSGNTIYF. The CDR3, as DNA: TGTGCCAGCAGCGCAAGCGGTCGGGACTCTGGAAACACCATATATTTT. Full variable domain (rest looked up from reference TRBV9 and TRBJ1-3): DSGVTQTPKHLITATGQRVTLRCSPRSGDLSVYWYQQSLDQGLQFLIQYYNGEERAKGNILERFSAQQFPDLHSELNLSSLELGDSALYFCASSASGRDSGNTIYFGEGSWLTVV.

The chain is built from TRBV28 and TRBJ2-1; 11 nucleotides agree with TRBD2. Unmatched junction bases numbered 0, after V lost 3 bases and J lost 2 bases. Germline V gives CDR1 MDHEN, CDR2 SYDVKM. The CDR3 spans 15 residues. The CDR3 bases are TGTGCCAGCAGTTTTAGCGGGAGGGCCTACAATGAGCAGTTCTTC. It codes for CASSFSGRAYNEQFF.

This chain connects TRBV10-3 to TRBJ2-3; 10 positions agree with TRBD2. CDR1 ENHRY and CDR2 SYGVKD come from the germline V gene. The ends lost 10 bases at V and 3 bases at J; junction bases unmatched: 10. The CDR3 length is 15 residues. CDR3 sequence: CATLASGSITDTQYF. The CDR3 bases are TGTGCCACCCTGGCTAGCGGGAGTATTACAGATACGCAGTATTTT.

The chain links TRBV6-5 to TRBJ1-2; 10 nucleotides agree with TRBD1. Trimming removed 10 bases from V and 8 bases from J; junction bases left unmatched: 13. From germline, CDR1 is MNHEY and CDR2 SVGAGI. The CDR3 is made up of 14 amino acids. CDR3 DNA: TGTGCCACCAACCCGCGGGACAGGGGTAAAGGCTACACCTTC. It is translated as CATNPRDRGKGYTF.

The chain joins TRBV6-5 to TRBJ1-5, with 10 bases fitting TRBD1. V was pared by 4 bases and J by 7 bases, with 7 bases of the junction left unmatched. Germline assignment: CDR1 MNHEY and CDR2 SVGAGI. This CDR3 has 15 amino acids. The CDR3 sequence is CASSSRPGQGQPQHF. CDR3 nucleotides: TGTGCCAGCAGTTCCAGGCCGGGACAGGGGCAGCCCCAGCATTTT.

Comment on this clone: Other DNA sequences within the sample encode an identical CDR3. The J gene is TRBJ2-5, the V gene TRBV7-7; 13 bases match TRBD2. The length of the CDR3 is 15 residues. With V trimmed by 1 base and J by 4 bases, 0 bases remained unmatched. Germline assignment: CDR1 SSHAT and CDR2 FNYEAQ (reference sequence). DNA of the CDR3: TGTGCCAGCAGCTTAGGACTAGCGGGAGGAGAGACCCAGTACTTC. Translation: CASSLGLAGGETQYF.

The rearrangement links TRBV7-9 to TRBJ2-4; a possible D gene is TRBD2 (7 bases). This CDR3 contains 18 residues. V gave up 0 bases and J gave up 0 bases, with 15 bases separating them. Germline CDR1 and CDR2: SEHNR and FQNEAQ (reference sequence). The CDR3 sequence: CASSLATGRGLAKNIQYF. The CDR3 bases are TGTGCCAGCAGCTTAGCCACAGGGAGGGGACTAGCCAAAAACATTCAGTACTTC.

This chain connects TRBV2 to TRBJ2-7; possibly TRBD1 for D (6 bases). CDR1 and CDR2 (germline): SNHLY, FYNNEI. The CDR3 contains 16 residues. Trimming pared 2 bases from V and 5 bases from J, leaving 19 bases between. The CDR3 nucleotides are TGTGCCAGCAGTGAACAGGGGCCTACCCCCCCGGACGAGCAGTACTTC. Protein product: CASSEQGPTPPDEQYF.

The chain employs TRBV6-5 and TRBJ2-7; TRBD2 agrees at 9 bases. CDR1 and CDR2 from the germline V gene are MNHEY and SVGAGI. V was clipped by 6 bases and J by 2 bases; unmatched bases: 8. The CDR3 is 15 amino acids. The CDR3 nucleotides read TGTGCCAGCAGCTTTTCGACTAGCGGTACCTACGAGCAGTACTTC. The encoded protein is CASSFSTSGTYEQYF.

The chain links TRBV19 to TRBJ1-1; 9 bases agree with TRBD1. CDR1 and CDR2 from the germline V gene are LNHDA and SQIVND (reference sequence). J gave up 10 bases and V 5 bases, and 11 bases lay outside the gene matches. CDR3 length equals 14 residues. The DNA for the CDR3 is TGTGCCAGTAGTCAAAGGACACAGGGGGCGAGAGCTTTCTTT. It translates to CASSQRTQGARAFF. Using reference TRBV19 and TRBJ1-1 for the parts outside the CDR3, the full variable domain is DGGITQSPKYLFRKEGQNVTLSCEQNLNHDAMYWYRQDPGQGLRLIYYSQIVNDFQKGDIAEGYSVSREKKESFPLTVTSAQKNPTAFYLCASSQRTQGARAFFGQGTRLTVV.

The CDR3 sequence: CASSFGQGAVSPLHF. DNA of the CDR3: TGTGCCAGTAGTTTTGGACAGGGGGCTGTGTCACCCCTCCACTTT. V and J are TRBV19 and TRBJ1-6; 11 bases line up with TRBD1. Germline-derived CDR1 and CDR2 are LNHDA and SQIVND (reference sequence). The CDR3 has 15 residues. After removal of 5 bases from V and 10 bases from J, the junction contained 7 bases not matched to a gene.

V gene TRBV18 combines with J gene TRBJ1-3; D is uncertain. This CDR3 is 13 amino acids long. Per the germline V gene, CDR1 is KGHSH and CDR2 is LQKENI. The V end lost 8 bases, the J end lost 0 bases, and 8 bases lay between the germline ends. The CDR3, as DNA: TGTGCCAGCCACGAAGCCTCTGGAAACACCATATATTTT. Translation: CASHEASGNTIYF.

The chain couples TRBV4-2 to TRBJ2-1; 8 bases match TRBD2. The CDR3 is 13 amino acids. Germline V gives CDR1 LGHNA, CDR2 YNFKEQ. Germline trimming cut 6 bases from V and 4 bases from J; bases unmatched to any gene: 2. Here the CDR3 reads CASSAGGYNEQFF. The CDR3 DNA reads TGTGCCAGCAGTGCGGGGGGTTACAATGAGCAGTTCTTC.

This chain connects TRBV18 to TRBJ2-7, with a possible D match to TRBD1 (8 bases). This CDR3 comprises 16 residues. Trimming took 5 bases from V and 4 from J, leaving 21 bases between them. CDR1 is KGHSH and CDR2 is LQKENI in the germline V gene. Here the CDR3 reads CASSSNPTGGGYEQYF. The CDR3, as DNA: TGTGCCAGCTCATCCAACCCCACAGGGGGGGGTTACGAGCAGTACTTC.

In DNA form, the CDR3 reads TGCGCCAGCAGCTTGGACAGTACCTATCAGCCCCAGCATTTT. Residues: CASSLDSTYQPQHF. The V call is TRBV5-1, the J call TRBJ1-5; no clear D. The ends were cut back, 0 bases at V and 5 bases at J, with 9 bases in the middle. From germline, CDR1 is SGHRS and CDR2 YFSETQ. The length of the CDR3 is 14 residues.

CDR3 bases: TGTGCCAGCAACTCGGTATATAGCAATCAGCCCCAGCATTTT. Translation gives CASNSVYSNQPQHF. This chain uses TRBV28 with TRBJ1-5; D gene ambiguous. The length of the CDR3 is 14 residues. The ends were cut back, 7 bases at V and 0 bases at J, with 10 bases in the middle. Germline lookup yields CDR1 MDHEN and CDR2 SYDVKM.

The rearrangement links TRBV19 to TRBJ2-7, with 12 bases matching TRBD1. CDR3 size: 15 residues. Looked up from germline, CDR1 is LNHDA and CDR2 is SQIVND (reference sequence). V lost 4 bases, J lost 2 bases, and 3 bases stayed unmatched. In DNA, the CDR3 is TGTGCCAGTAGTAAGGGACAGGGGGCCCCCTACGAGCAGTACTTC. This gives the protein CASSKGQGAPYEQYF. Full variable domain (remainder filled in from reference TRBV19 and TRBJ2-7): DGGITQSPKYLFRKEGQNVTLSCEQNLNHDAMYWYRQDPGQGLRLIYYSQIVNDFQKGDIAEGYSVSREKKESFPLTVTSAQKNPTAFYLCASSKGQGAPYEQYFGPGTRLTVT.